What follows are 13 T cell receptor beta chains derived from one specimen sequenced in a study of cytomegalovirus exposure and HLA in healthy donors. Both 60 Vbeta primers and 13 Jbeta primers went into the PCR. Method: immunoSEQ multiplex PCR; TCRdb's copy keeps in-frame clones and lacks some. The sample has 120,000 to 150,000 clones, 75% to 90% seen once; the top ten hold 1.2%. The sample comprised PBMCs. Receptors were obtained from a female donor in good health and CMV-seronegative.

A single count supports this clone. The chain is built from TRBV28 and TRBJ2-1; TRBD2 matches 8 bases. Trimming removed 10 bases from V and 4 bases from J; junction bases left unmatched: 9. The germline V gene encodes CDR1 MDHEN and CDR2 SYDVKM. The CDR3 sequence is 14 residues long. CDR3 coding DNA: TGTGCCATACGTCCAGCGGGAGAGTACAATGAGCAGTTCTTC. It is translated as CAIRPAGEYNEQFF.

The V call is TRBV6-5, the J call TRBJ2-5, with 7 nucleotides matching TRBD1. The germline V gene encodes CDR1 MNHEY and CDR2 SVGAGI. V lost 5 bases and J lost 2; bases outside the gene matches: 2. This CDR3 is built from 13 residues. The CDR3 region has the DNA TGTGCCAGCAGTATCAGGGGGCAAGAGACCCAGTACTTC. This codes for CASSIRGQETQYF.

The chain employs TRBV27 and TRBJ2-2, with a tentative D call TRBD2 (6 bases). CDR3 length: 16 residues. Deletions cut 3 bases from V and 5 bases from J, with 16 bases between. Germline loops: CDR1 MNHEY, CDR2 SMNVEV (reference sequence). Written as DNA, the CDR3 is TGTGCCAGCAGTTTGACCGGGACTTCAATAACCGGGGAGCTGTTTTTT. Encoded protein: CASSLTGTSITGELFF.

This clone occurred once. CDR3 in DNA: TGTGCCAGCAGTTATGCGGGACAGGGTAACGAGCAGTACTTC. As protein: CASSYAGQGNEQYF. The chain links TRBV6-5 to TRBJ2-7; 9 bases are shared with TRBD1. With V trimmed by 3 bases and J by 5 bases, 5 bases remained unmatched. The length of the CDR3 is 14 residues. Germline CDR1 MNHEY, CDR2 SVGAGI.

The rearrangement uses TRBV28 and TRBJ1-1, with TRBD1 matching over 8 bases. V was clipped by 6 bases and J by 1 base; unmatched bases: 7. This CDR3 contains 15 residues. Germline V gene lookup returns CDR1 MDHEN and CDR2 SYDVKM. This CDR3 reads CASRLDRGGNTEAFF. CDR3 DNA: TGTGCCAGCAGGCTAGACAGGGGAGGGAACACTGAAGCTTTCTTT. The whole variable domain, remainder taken from reference TRBV28 and TRBJ1-1, is DVKVTQSSRYLVKRTGEKVFLECVQDMDHENMFWYRQDPGLGLRLIYFSYDVKMKEKGDIPEGYSVSREKKERFSLILESASTNQTSMYLCASRLDRGGNTEAFFGQGTRLTVV.

The chain is built from TRBV9 and TRBJ1-2; D gene ambiguous. The CDR3 is 14 amino acids. Trimming took off 4 bases at V and 6 bases at J, with 16 bases between the two ends. Germline loops: CDR1 SGDLS, CDR2 YYNGEE. CDR3 in amino acids: CASSLDNGLDGYTF. The DNA for the CDR3 is TGTGCCAGCAGCCTAGACAACGGGTTAGATGGCTACACCTTC. The full variable domain, completed using reference TRBV9 and TRBJ1-2, is DSGVTQTPKHLITATGQRVTLRCSPRSGDLSVYWYQQSLDQGLQFLIQYYNGEERAKGNILERFSAQQFPDLHSELNLSSLELGDSALYFCASSLDNGLDGYTFGSGTRLTVV.

The V gene is TRBV9, the J gene TRBJ1-1; D remains unclear. The CDR3 sequence is 13 residues long. The V and J ends lost 4 bases and 11 bases respectively, with 18 bases between them. Germline V lookup: CDR1 SGDLS, CDR2 YYNGEE. CDR3 sequence reads: CASSPPDGRRAFF. The DNA of the CDR3 is TGTGCCAGCAGCCCGCCCGATGGGAGGAGGGCTTTCTTT.

The V call is TRBV4-2, the J call TRBJ1-1; 8 positions agree with TRBD1. V dropped 2 bases and J dropped 2; count of bases not matched to a gene: 4. Looked up from germline, CDR1 is LGHNA and CDR2 is YNFKEQ. This CDR3 region has 15 residues. CDR3 sequence: CASSQPDRGNTEAFF. The CDR3 coding sequence is TGTGCCAGCAGCCAACCTGACAGGGGCAACACTGAAGCTTTCTTT.

The V gene is TRBV7-9, the J gene TRBJ2-1; 11 bases fit TRBD2. J was trimmed by 6 bases and V by 7 bases; bases with no gene match: 5. CDR1 is SEHNR, CDR2 FQNEAQ, per germline (reference sequence). CDR3 size: 14 residues. The CDR3 sequence is CASTLAGAPNEQFF. CDR3 bases: TGTGCCAGCACACTAGCGGGAGCCCCCAATGAGCAGTTCTTC.

The J gene is TRBJ2-7, the V gene TRBV7-8; 12 nucleotides agree with TRBD2. CDR1 and CDR2 from the germline V gene are SGHVS and FQNEAQ. The V gene end was trimmed by 3 bases and the J gene end by 1 base; junction bases not matched to a gene: 4. CDR3 length equals 16 residues. The CDR3: CASSLRTSGKSYEQYF. CDR3 sequence (DNA): TGTGCCAGCAGCTTGAGGACTAGCGGGAAGTCCTACGAGCAGTACTTC.

The J gene is TRBJ1-4, the V gene TRBV4-1; no reliable D call. This CDR3 spans 15 amino acids. Germline-derived CDR1 and CDR2 are MGHRA and YSYEKL. V shed 1 base and J shed 7 bases, with 13 bases lying between them. CDR3: CASSQVSVEGEKLFF. CDR3 nucleotides: TGCGCCAGCAGCCAAGTTAGCGTGGAGGGTGAAAAACTGTTTTTT.

This clone was observed at least ten times. The chain carries TRBV5-1 and TRBJ2-1; TRBD2 matches at 9 bases. The CDR3 is 16 residues long. The germline gives CDR1 SGHRS, CDR2 YFSETQ. Trimming removed 1 base from V and 1 base from J; junction bases left unmatched: 3. DNA of the CDR3: TGCGCCAGCAGCTTGTGGCTAGCGGGATCCTACAATGAGCAGTTCTTC. Its translation is CASSLWLAGSYNEQFF.

The table lists this clone with a count of one. The chain has TRBV5-6 and TRBJ1-3; D gene unclear. Germline-derived CDR1 and CDR2 are SGHDT and YYEEEE. The CDR3 has 13 residues. The V end was cut by 2 bases, the J end by 2 bases, with 5 bases between. The DNA of the CDR3 is TGTGCCAGCAGCTTTGCGCCTGGAAACACCATATATTTT. Translated: CASSFAPGNTIYF.